These 28 T cell receptor beta chains were all obtained from the same sample, sequenced in a study of shared clonotypes between healthy human individuals. Only in-frame clones appear in the TCRdb table, and some are missing; sequencing was by immunoSEQ multiplex PCR. The table lists about 2.4 million clones, more than 80% of them singletons, with under 0.15% in the top ten. Sequenced input: naive CD4+ T cells sorted from blood. The subset is: CD45RA+ positively selected. These receptor sequences come from a man between 18 and 29 years old in good health.

This clone was picked up one time. The chain links TRBV30 to TRBJ1-5, with no clear D. The CDR3 runs to 16 residues. Trimming removed 2 bases from V and 0 bases from J, with 14 bases in between. The germline gives CDR1 GTSNPN, CDR2 SVGIG (reference sequence). The CDR3 bases are TGTGCCTGGAGTCCCGGGAGAGCTTATAGCAATCAGCCCCAGCATTTT. It yields the protein CAWSPGRAYSNQPQHF.

With regard to this clone: Other DNA sequences of this sample code for an identical CDR3. The chain has TRBV10-1 and TRBJ2-3; 7 bases line up with TRBD1. The V gene end was trimmed by 4 bases and the J gene end by 3 bases; junction bases not matched to a gene: 4. Germline V CDR1 and CDR2: WNHNN, SYGVQD (reference sequence). The CDR3 spans 14 residues. DNA for the CDR3: TGCGCCAGCAGTGCAGGGGGTGGGACAGATACGCAGTATTTT. It encodes CASSAGGGTDTQYF.

The J gene is TRBJ2-5, the V gene TRBV7-8; the D is unclear. CDR1 is SGHVS, CDR2 FQNEAQ, per germline. The V end lost 1 base, the J end lost 1 base, and 7 bases lay between the germline ends. The CDR3 is 14 residues long. The CDR3 sequence: CASSLGLIQETQYF. The CDR3 coding sequence is TGTGCCAGCAGCTTAGGACTGATCCAAGAGACCCAGTACTTC.

This clone was seen a handful of times. The chain couples TRBV7-8 to TRBJ1-2; D remains unclear. Trimming took 5 bases from V and 4 from J, leaving 11 bases between them. CDR3 length: 13 residues. Germline values: CDR1 SGHVS, CDR2 FQNEAQ. The CDR3 DNA sequence: TGTGCCAGCAGCCCGTTCACACTCTATGGCTACACCTTC. Its translation: CASSPFTLYGYTF. The full variable domain, rest sourced from reference TRBV7-8 and TRBJ1-2, is GAGVSQSPRYKVAKRGQDVALRCDPISGHVSLFWYQQALGQGPEFLTYFQNEAQLDKSGLPSDRFFAERPEGSVSTLKIQRTQQEDSAVYLCASSPFTLYGYTFGSGTRLTVV.

The chain links TRBV2 to TRBJ1-4, with D unresolved. CDR1 and CDR2 from the germline V gene are SNHLY and FYNNEI. Trimming took 2 bases from V and 4 from J, leaving 8 bases between them. This CDR3 region has 14 residues. CDR3 in DNA: TGTGCCAGCAGTGAACCTCCCGTTAATGAAAAACTGTTTTTT. As protein: CASSEPPVNEKLFF.

The chain links TRBV5-5 to TRBJ2-6, with 7 bases matching TRBD1. The germline gives CDR1 SGHKS, CDR2 YYEKEE (reference sequence). Losses at the gene ends were 3 bases for V and 0 bases for J; bases not matched to a gene: 6. This CDR3 is built from 17 residues. CDR3 nucleotide sequence: TGTGCCAGCAGCTACACAGGGGCGACCTCTGGGGCCAACGTCCTGACTTTC. Translated, it gives CASSYTGATSGANVLTF.

The sample holds a few counts of this clone. This chain uses TRBV10-3 with TRBJ1-1; 9 bases fit TRBD1. CDR1 is ENHRY, CDR2 SYGVKD, per germline. The J segment lost 6 bases and the V segment lost 4 bases, leaving 6 bases of the junction unmatched. The CDR3 runs 14 residues. This CDR3 reads CAISGGQGLSEAFF. DNA of the CDR3: TGTGCCATCAGTGGGGGACAGGGTCTTTCTGAAGCTTTCTTT.

This clone occurred once. This chain uses TRBV9 with TRBJ2-1, with 8 bases fitting TRBD1. CDR1 is SGDLS and CDR2 is YYNGEE in the germline V gene. The CDR3 is 15 residues long. V dropped 4 bases and J dropped 9; count of bases not matched to a gene: 12. The CDR3 spells CASSPRDRSLGEQFF. CDR3 bases: TGTGCCAGCAGCCCCCGGGACAGGAGCCTCGGTGAGCAGTTCTTC.

This rearrangement joins TRBV5-1 to TRBJ2-7; 9 nucleotides line up with TRBD2. The CDR3 contains 16 residues. Germline-derived CDR1 and CDR2 are SGHRS and YFSETQ. Trimming cost V 0 bases and J 5 bases; bases outside gene matches: 9. The CDR3 DNA sequence: TGCGCCAGCAGCTTGGCCGTGCGGGAGGGGTTACACGAGCAGTACTTC. Translated: CASSLAVREGLHEQYF.

V and J are TRBV5-4 and TRBJ2-1, with TRBD2 identical over 8 bases. The CDR3 runs to 16 residues. Trimming took 3 bases from V and 8 from J; bases not matched to a gene: 13. Germline V gives CDR1 SGHNT, CDR2 YYREEE (reference sequence). Written as DNA, the CDR3 is TGTGCCAGCAGCTGGGCGGGAGCGGGAGCAGACCATGAGCAGTTCTTC. It translates to CASSWAGAGADHEQFF.

As regards this clone: The same CDR3 also results from other DNA sequences found in this sample. V is TRBV7-9 and J is TRBJ2-3; 7 bases are a match to TRBD2. The germline V gene encodes CDR1 SEHNR and CDR2 FQNEAQ (reference sequence). This CDR3 contains 15 residues. V gave up 4 bases and J gave up 3 bases; unmatched junction bases: 7. This CDR3 is CASSSTRGGTDTQYF. The CDR3 DNA reads TGTGCCAGCAGCTCGACTAGGGGAGGGACAGATACGCAGTATTTT.

J is TRBJ2-1 and V is TRBV5-4; D is possibly TRBD1 (5 bases). The ends were cut back, 4 bases at V and 0 bases at J, with 17 bases in the middle. CDR1 and CDR2 (germline): SGHNT, YYREEE (reference sequence). The CDR3 loop spans 17 amino acids. The CDR3: CASSQGTVSSSYNEQFF. In nucleotides, the CDR3 is TGTGCCAGCAGCCAGGGCACAGTCTCGAGCTCCTACAATGAGCAGTTCTTC.

The chain is built from TRBV7-3 and TRBJ2-3; 7 bases align to TRBD2. CDR1 SGHTA and CDR2 FQGTGA come from the germline V gene. There are 13 residues in the CDR3. The V segment lost 5 bases and the J segment 8 bases; nucleotides outside the gene matches: 7. CDR3 sequence reads: CASSPTSDGTQYF. DNA of the CDR3: TGTGCCAGCAGCCCAACTAGCGATGGTACGCAGTATTTT.

This clone showed up just a few times. The chain joins TRBV7-8 to TRBJ1-5, with D possibly matching TRBD1 (6 bases). Germline V lookup: CDR1 SGHVS, CDR2 FQNEAQ. The CDR3 is 14 residues long. V was pared by 5 bases and J by 5 bases, with 13 bases between. CDR3 amino acids: CASSHRDIYQPQHF. The CDR3 DNA follows: TGTGCCAGCAGCCACCGGGACATATATCAGCCCCAGCATTTT.

V and J are TRBV6-1 and TRBJ2-7, with D perhaps matching TRBD1 (5 bases). Trimming stripped 6 bases from V and 0 bases from J, with 9 bases between. The V gene's germline CDR1 is MNHNS and CDR2 SASEGT. The CDR3 consists of 13 residues. In DNA, the CDR3 is TGTGCCAGCAGGTTACAGGTCTCCTACGAGCAGTACTTC. Protein product: CASRLQVSYEQYF.

The rearrangement links TRBV7-9 to TRBJ2-7; maybe TRBD1 (5 bases). Germline V gene sequence: CDR1 SEHNR, CDR2 FQNEAQ (reference sequence). The CDR3 has 14 amino acids. V dropped 3 bases and J dropped 3 bases, with 12 bases sitting between them. CDR3 in amino acids: CASSFRQGYYEQYF. In DNA form, the CDR3 reads TGTGCCAGCAGCTTTCGGCAGGGCTACTACGAGCAGTACTTC.

The chain links TRBV30 to TRBJ1-1; D is perhaps TRBD1 (6 bases). The germline V gene has CDR1 GTSNPN and CDR2 SVGIG (reference sequence). The CDR3 length is 16 residues. The germline V and J ends were trimmed by 7 bases and 4 bases, with 25 bases remaining between them. The CDR3 DNA follows: TGTGCCTCCGCGGGGGGCCGGGGCTTCGGGGTCACTGAAGCTTTCTTT. Translated, it gives CASAGGRGFGVTEAFF.

The CDR3 spells CASSLAQGNYNSPLHF. CDR3 nucleotide sequence: TGTGCCAGCAGTTTAGCACAGGGGAACTATAATTCACCCCTCCACTTT. This sequence joins TRBV27 and TRBJ1-6; 7 bases line up with TRBD1. The CDR3 spans 16 residues. V lost 2 bases and J lost 3; bases outside the gene matches: 4. Germline values: CDR1 MNHEY, CDR2 SMNVEV (reference sequence).

This chain joins TRBV18 and TRBJ2-3; D call uncertain. V gave up 3 bases and J gave up 8 bases, with 12 bases separating them. Germline V gene data show CDR1 as KGHSH and CDR2 as LQKENI. CDR3 length: 13 amino acids. The CDR3 here is CASSPVVPSTQYF. The CDR3 DNA reads as TGTGCCAGCTCACCTGTAGTCCCCTCTACGCAGTATTTT.

This clone is a singleton in its sample. The chain couples TRBV7-9 to TRBJ1-5, with D perhaps TRBD1 (6 bases). The CDR3 length is 15 residues. Trimming took 4 bases from V and 2 from J, leaving 12 bases between them. In germline, CDR1 is SEHNR, CDR2 FQNEAQ (reference sequence). The CDR3 here is CASSSTGSGNQPQHF. CDR3 nucleotides: TGTGCCAGCAGCTCTACAGGGTCGGGCAATCAGCCCCAGCATTTT. Complete variable domain (other parts from reference TRBV7-9 and TRBJ1-5): DTGVSQNPRHKITKRGQNVTFRCDPISEHNRLYWYRQTLGQGPEFLTYFQNEAQLEKSRLLSDRFSAERPKGSFSTLEIQRTEQGDSAMYLCASSSTGSGNQPQHFGDGTRLSIL.

CDR3 region: CASSPTATYTQYF. The CDR3 region has the DNA TGTGCCAGTAGTCCCACAGCTACTTATACGCAGTATTTT. The chain is built from TRBV19 and TRBJ2-3; D gene unclear. Trimming cost V 5 bases and J 7 bases, with 13 bases left between them. The CDR3 contains 13 residues. The germline CDR1 and CDR2 sequences are LNHDA and SQIVND (reference sequence).

The CDR3 reads CASSSGPRGDTIYF. The DNA for the CDR3 is TGTGCCAGCAGCTCGGGACCCCGAGGGGACACCATATATTTT. The chain is built from TRBV5-5 and TRBJ1-3; TRBD1 is a possible D gene (5 bases). Germline assignment: CDR1 SGHKS and CDR2 YYEKEE (reference sequence). The CDR3 runs to 14 residues. The V end was cut by 3 bases, the J end by 8 bases, with 15 bases between.

The chain couples TRBV18 to TRBJ1-2, with D perhaps matching TRBD1 (6 bases). The CDR3 totals 13 residues. V was trimmed by 6 bases and J by 8 bases, leaving 16 bases between them. Germline CDR1 and CDR2: KGHSH and LQKENI. The CDR3 loop is CASSPGVLEGYTF. The DNA for the CDR3 is TGTGCCAGCTCCCCAGGGGTACTAGAGGGCTACACCTTC. Drawing the rest from reference TRBV18 and TRBJ1-2, the complete variable domain is NAGVMQNPRHLVRRRGQEARLRCSPMKGHSHVYWYRQLPEEGLKFMVYLQKENIIDESGMPKERFSAEFPKEGPSILRIQQVVRGDSAAYFCASSPGVLEGYTFGSGTRLTVV.

Concerning this clone: Other DNA sequences in the sample encode the same CDR3. The genes are TRBV6-5 and TRBJ1-5; D is ambiguous. This CDR3 is built from 14 residues. V was pared by 3 bases and J by 0 bases, with 6 bases between. CDR1 is MNHEY, CDR2 SVGAGI, per germline. The CDR3 region has the DNA TGTGCCAGCAGTTATAGTAATAGCAATCAGCCCCAGCATTTT. It encodes CASSYSNSNQPQHF.

The chain has TRBV7-8 and TRBJ2-7, with D hard to call. Germline assignment: CDR1 SGHVS and CDR2 FQNEAQ. Trimming shortened V by 5 bases and J by 1 base, and 12 bases separated the two germline ends. The CDR3 has 14 amino acids. Here the CDR3 reads CASSPNIDSYEQYF. The CDR3 nucleotides read TGTGCCAGCAGCCCAAACATAGATTCCTACGAGCAGTACTTC.

The V gene is TRBV21-1, the J gene TRBJ1-3; the table calls TRBD1, which could not be checked here. TRBV21-1 is given as a pseudogene. There are 16 residues in the CDR3. CDR3 amino acids: CASSPPGQGAGNTIYF. For the CDR3, the DNA is TGTGCCAGCAGCCCCCCAGGACAGGGGGCTGGAAACACCATATATTTT.

The chain combines TRBV2 with TRBJ2-1; D tentatively reads TRBD1 or TRBD2 (5 bases each). Germline V gene sequence: CDR1 SNHLY, CDR2 FYNNEI. The length of the CDR3 is 13 residues. V lost 6 bases, J lost 5 bases, and 11 bases lay in between. CDR3 in amino acids: CASSRDRDNEQFF. The DNA for the CDR3 is TGTGCCAGCAGCCGGGACCGAGACAATGAGCAGTTCTTC.

This chain joins TRBV7-2 and TRBJ2-1; D might be TRBD2 (5 bases). Trimming pared 3 bases from V and 3 bases from J, leaving 15 bases between. The CDR3 loop spans 16 amino acids. Germline lookup yields CDR1 SGHTA and CDR2 FQGNSA. The CDR3 sequence is CASSFFTSGDYNEQFF. CDR3 nucleotides: TGTGCCAGCAGCTTTTTCACAAGCGGAGACTACAATGAGCAGTTCTTC.